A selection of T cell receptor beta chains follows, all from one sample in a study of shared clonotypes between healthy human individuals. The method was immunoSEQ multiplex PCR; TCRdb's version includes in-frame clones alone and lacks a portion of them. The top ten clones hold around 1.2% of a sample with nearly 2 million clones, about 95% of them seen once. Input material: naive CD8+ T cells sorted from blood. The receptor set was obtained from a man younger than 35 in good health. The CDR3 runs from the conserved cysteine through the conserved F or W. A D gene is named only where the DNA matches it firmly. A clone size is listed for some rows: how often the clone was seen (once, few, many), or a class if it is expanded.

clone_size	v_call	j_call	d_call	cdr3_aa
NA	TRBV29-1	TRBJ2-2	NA	CSVDLDTGELFF
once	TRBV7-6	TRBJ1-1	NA	CASSLEMNTEAFF
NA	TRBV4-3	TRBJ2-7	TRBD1	CASSQDRSRGLEQYF
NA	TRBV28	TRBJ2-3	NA	CASSFRGASTDTQYF
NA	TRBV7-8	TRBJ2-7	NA	CASSLGREIEQYF
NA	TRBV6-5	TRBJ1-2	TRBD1	CASSGQGGGYTF
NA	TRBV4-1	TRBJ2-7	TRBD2	CASSQAGTSASSYEQYF
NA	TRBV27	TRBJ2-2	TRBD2	CASSYGGDTGELFF
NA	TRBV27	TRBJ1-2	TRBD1	CASSLPKQGKYGYTF
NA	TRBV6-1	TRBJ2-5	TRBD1	CASSPDRGGETQYF
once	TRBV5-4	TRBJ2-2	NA	CASSHSTGELFF
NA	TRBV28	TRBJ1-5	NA	CASSRDQPQHF
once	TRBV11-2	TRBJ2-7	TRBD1	CASSFGTGSYEQYF
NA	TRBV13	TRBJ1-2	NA	CASSQGGASYGYTF
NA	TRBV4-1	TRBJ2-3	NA	CASSQDVRYTDTQYF
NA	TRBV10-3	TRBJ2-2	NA	CAIGKSGPSLGELFF
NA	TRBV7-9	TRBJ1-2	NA	CASSLVGVYGYTF
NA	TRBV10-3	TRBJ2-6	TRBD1	CAILPGTDVSSGANVLTF
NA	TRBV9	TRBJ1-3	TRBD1	CASSAGTGVSGNTIYF
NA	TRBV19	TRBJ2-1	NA	CASNTGIYNEQFF
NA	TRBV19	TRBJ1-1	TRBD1	CASSPRDRISEAFF
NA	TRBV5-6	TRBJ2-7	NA	CASSLDGEPSYEQYF
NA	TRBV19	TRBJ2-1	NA	CASSIDDYNEQFF
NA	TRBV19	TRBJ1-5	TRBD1	CASSLPGQGYNQPQHF
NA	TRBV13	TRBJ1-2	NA	CASVRGGNYGYTF
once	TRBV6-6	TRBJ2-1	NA	CASSYYLVDEQFF
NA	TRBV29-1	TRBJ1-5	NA	CSVGVGDSNQPQHF
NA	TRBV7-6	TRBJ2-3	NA	CASSWSPTDTQYF
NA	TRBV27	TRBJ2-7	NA	CASSPTGGAYEQYF
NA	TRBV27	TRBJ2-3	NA	CASRKTGHPSTDTQYF
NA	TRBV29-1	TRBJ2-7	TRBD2	CSVQGVAGGDDEQYF
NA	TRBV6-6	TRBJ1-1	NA	CASSTVGTEAFF
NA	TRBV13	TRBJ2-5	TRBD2	CASSSLAGEETQYF
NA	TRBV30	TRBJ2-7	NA	CAWSVMAGEEQYF
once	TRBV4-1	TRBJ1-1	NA	CASSQDVMNTEAFF
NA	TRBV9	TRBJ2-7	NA	CASSVDPSYEQYF
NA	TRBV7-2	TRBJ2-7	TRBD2	CASNTGTSGYEQYF
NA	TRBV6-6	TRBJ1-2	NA	CASSYSTGYGYTF
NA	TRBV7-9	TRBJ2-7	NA	CASSLVEVGEVHEQYF
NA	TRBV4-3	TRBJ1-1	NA	CASSQVYQDTSNTEAFF
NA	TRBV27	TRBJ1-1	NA	CASSLTPTYTEAFF
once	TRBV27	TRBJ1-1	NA	CASSFYRYTEAFF
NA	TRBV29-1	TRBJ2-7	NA	CSAIQGQGEQYF
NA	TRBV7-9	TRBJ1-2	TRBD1	CASSFRGDGYGYTF